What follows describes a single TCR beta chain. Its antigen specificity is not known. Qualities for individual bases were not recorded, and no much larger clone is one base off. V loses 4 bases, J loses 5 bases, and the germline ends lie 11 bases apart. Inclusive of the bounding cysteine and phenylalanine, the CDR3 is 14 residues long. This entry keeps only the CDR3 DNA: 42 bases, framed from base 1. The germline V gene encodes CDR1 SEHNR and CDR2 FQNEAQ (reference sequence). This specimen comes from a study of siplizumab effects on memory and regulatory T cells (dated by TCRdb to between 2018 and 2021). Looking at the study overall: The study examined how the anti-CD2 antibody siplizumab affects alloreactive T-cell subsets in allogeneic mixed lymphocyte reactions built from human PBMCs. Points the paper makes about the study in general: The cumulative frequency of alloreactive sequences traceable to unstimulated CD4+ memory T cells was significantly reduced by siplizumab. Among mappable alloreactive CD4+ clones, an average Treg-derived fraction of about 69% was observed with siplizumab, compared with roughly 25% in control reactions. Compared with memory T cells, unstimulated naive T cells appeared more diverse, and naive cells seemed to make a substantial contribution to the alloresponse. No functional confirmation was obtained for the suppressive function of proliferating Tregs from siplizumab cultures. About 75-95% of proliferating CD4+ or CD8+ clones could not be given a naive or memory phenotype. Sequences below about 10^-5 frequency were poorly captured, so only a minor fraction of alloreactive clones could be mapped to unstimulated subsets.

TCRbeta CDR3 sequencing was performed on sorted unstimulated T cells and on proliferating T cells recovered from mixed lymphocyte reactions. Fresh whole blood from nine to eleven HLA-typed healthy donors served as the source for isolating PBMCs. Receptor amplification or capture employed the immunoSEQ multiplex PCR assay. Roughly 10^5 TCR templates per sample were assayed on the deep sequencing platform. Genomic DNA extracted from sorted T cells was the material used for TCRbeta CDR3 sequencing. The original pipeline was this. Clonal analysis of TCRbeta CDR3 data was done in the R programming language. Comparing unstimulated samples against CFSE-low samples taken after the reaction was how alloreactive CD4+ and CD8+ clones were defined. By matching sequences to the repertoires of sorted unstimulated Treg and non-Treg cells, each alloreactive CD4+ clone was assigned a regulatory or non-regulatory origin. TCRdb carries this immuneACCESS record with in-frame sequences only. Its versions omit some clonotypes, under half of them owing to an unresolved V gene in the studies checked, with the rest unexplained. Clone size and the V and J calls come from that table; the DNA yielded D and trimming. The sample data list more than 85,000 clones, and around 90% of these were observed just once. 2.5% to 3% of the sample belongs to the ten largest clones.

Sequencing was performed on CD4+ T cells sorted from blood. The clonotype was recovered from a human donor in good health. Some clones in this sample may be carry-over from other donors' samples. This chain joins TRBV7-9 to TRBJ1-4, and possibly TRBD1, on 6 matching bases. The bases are TGTGCCAGCAGCTCTGGGGGGCTGAATGAAAAACTGTTTTTT. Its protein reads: CASSSGGLNEKLFF.